This T cell receptor (beta chain) is drawn from a study of blood T cell repertoires in COVID-19. Whole-study context: There were acute and convalescent COVID-19 samples, and they came from the United States, Italy and Spain. The analysed material was cDNA or gDNA that came from T cells, B-cell-depleted T cells, or PBMCs.

The CDR3 has 16 residues. V shed 0 bases and J 2 bases; nucleotides not matched to a gene: 4. Looked up from germline, CDR1 is MNHNY and CDR2 is SVGAGI (reference sequence). As handled by the study authors: The authors estimated nucleated cell counts from reference gene primer amplification. Sequencing was performed with immunoSEQ multiplex PCR; in TCRdb, only in-frame clones are kept and a portion is missing. That table furnishes V, J and clone size, whereas the DNA furnished D and trimming. The data show under 250,000 clones, roughly 84% seen once. The clonotype originates from a human donor in a cohort sampled during active COVID-19. Sequencing input: peripheral blood. This sequence joins TRBV6-6 and TRBJ1-2; 9 nucleotides line up with TRBD1. Written as DNA, the CDR3 is TGTGCCAGCAGTTACTCGTCACAGGGGGCGAACTATGGCTACACCTTC. Translating it yields CASSYSSQGANYGYTF.